This T cell receptor (beta chain) was recovered during a study of OX40 agonist ivuxolimab in advanced cancers. The CDR3 totals 15 residues. Looked up from germline, CDR1 is SGHAT and CDR2 is FQNNGV. V dropped 3 bases and J dropped 2 bases, with 11 bases sitting between them. TCRdb keeps only in-frame clones here, not all; method: immunoSEQ multiplex PCR. The sample contains 80,000 or so clones, 90% of which appear only once. The source of this sequence is an adult with an advanced solid tumor such as melanoma, head and neck, liver or kidney cancer. Sequencing used CD4+ or CD8+ T cells sorted from blood, obtained in a trial of the OX40 agonist ivuxolimab. V gene TRBV11-2 combines with J gene TRBJ1-3, with D unresolved. CDR3 DNA: TGTGCCAGCAGCTTCCCCTCCGGAACTGGAAACACCATATATTTT. Residues: CASSFPSGTGNTIYF. The full variable domain, completed using reference TRBV11-2 and TRBJ1-3, is EAGVAQSPRYKIIEKRQSVAFWCNPISGHATLYWYQQILGQGPKLLIQFQNNGVVDDSQLPKDRFSAERLKGVDSTLKIQPAKLEDSAVYLCASSFPSGTGNTIYFGEGSWLTVV.